The present TCR beta chain was sequenced within a study of multiple sclerosis patients with progressive multifocal leukoencephalopathy. Time point here: before natalizumab initiation. The T0 samples predate the first natalizumab infusion. Sequencing was performed with immunoSEQ multiplex PCR; in TCRdb, only in-frame clones are kept and a portion is missing. The table records under 40,000 clones, approximately 89% of them present only once. The receptor was derived from a human donor with multiple sclerosis. Source material: PBMCs.

The CDR3, as DNA: TGTGCCAGCAGCTCCTCTACAGGAGCCCTGAGCTCCTATAATTCACCCCTCCACTTT. It translates to CASSSSTGALSSYNSPLHF. The chain carries TRBV7-2 and TRBJ1-6, with a tentative D call TRBD1 (5 bases). Deletions cut 4 bases from V and 0 bases from J, with 19 bases between. The CDR3 runs 19 residues. Germline values: CDR1 SGHTA, CDR2 FQGNSA.